These 21 T cell receptor beta chains share one sample of origin, sequenced in a study of OX40 agonist ivuxolimab in advanced cancers. Profiling relied on immunoSEQ multiplex PCR, and the TCRdb table lists in-frame clones only, not all of them. Here the sample spans about 58,000 clones, roughly 80% being singletons. The source material was CD4+ or CD8+ T cells sorted from blood, sampled in a trial of the OX40 agonist ivuxolimab. These receptors all come from an adult with an advanced solid tumor such as melanoma, head and neck, liver or kidney cancer.

The V call is TRBV6-4, the J call TRBJ2-3, with 7 bases aligning to TRBD2. Per the germline V gene, CDR1 is MRHNA and CDR2 is SNTAGT. The V segment lost 6 bases and the J segment 0 bases; nucleotides outside the gene matches: 3. This CDR3 comprises 14 residues. The CDR3 here is CASRAGLSTDTQYF. The CDR3 DNA is TGTGCCAGCAGAGCGGGGCTAAGCACAGATACGCAGTATTTT.

This clone was recorded only once. This chain joins TRBV30 and TRBJ1-1, with 8 bases fitting TRBD1. Germline values: CDR1 GTSNPN, CDR2 SVGIG (reference sequence). The junction had 6 bases not matched to a gene; V was cut back by 5 bases and J by 1 base. The CDR3 loop spans 14 amino acids. The CDR3 spells CAWDRQGTNTEAFF. The CDR3 coding sequence is TGTGCCTGGGATAGACAGGGGACGAACACTGAAGCTTTCTTT.

V gene TRBV5-4 combines with J gene TRBJ2-7; 8 bases map to TRBD1. Germline loops: CDR1 SGHNT, CDR2 YYREEE (reference sequence). This CDR3 contains 14 residues. Trimming removed 4 bases from V and 4 bases from J; junction bases left unmatched: 7. The DNA for the CDR3 is TGTGCCAGCAGCAGGGGACAGGTTTCATACGAGCAGTACTTC. It translates to CASSRGQVSYEQYF.

V gene TRBV30 combines with J gene TRBJ2-7, with 10 nucleotides matching TRBD1. The V and J ends lost 5 bases and 4 bases, in that order; junction bases with no gene match: 5. Germline CDR1 and CDR2: GTSNPN and SVGIG (reference sequence). The CDR3 runs to 13 residues. The CDR3 sequence: CAWDRDRGYEQYF. The CDR3 DNA is TGTGCCTGGGACCGGGACAGGGGTTACGAGCAGTACTTC.

This chain connects TRBV5-1 to TRBJ1-4; unclear D gene. There are 13 residues in the CDR3. V lost 4 bases and J 6 bases, leaving 10 bases between the germline ends. From germline, CDR1 is SGHRS and CDR2 YFSETQ. DNA for the CDR3: TGCGCCAGCAGCACCACTACGGATGAAAAACTGTTTTTT. Its protein product is CASSTTTDEKLFF.

Here the CDR3 reads CASSDGQSYEQYF. The CDR3, as DNA: TGTGCCAGCAGTGACGGACAGTCCTACGAGCAGTACTTC. V and J are TRBV27 and TRBJ2-7; D possibly corresponds to TRBD1 (6 bases). This CDR3 has 13 amino acids. Trimming removed 5 bases from V and 1 base from J, with 9 bases in between. CDR1 and CDR2 (germline): MNHEY, SMNVEV (reference sequence).

CDR3 residues: CASSNREEAGELFF. CDR3 DNA sequence: TGTGCCAGCAGTAACCGGGAGGAAGCCGGGGAGCTGTTTTTT. This rearrangement joins TRBV6-4 to TRBJ2-2; 7 positions match TRBD2. V gave up 5 bases and J gave up 6 bases; unmatched junction bases: 6. Germline V gene lookup returns CDR1 MRHNA and CDR2 SNTAGT. CDR3 size: 14 residues.

As to this clone: Other nucleotide sequences from this sample produce the same CDR3. The CDR3 DNA reads TGTGCCAGCAGTGAAAGGGAGTTCCCTCTAGCCAAAAACATTCAGTACTTC. Protein: CASSEREFPLAKNIQYF. The genes are TRBV2 and TRBJ2-4, with TRBD2 as a possible D gene (5 bases). Germline CDR1 SNHLY, CDR2 FYNNEI. Trimming removed 2 bases from V and 0 bases from J, with 14 bases in between. CDR3 length: 17 residues. Complete variable domain (other parts from reference TRBV2 and TRBJ2-4): EPEVTQTPSHQVTQMGQEVILRCVPISNHLYFYWYRQILGQKVEFLVSFYNNEISEKSEIFDDQFSVERPDGSNFTLKIRSTKLEDSAMYFCASSEREFPLAKNIQYFGAGTRLSVL.

This chain links TRBV5-1 with TRBJ2-7; D unclear. The CDR3 consists of 14 residues. Trimming took 4 bases from V and 3 from J, leaving 14 bases between them. The germline gives CDR1 SGHRS, CDR2 YFSETQ. CDR3 loop: CASSPLRLHYEQYF. In DNA form, the CDR3 reads TGCGCCAGCAGCCCCCTGAGACTTCACTACGAGCAGTACTTC.

This chain connects TRBV6-1 to TRBJ2-2; a possible D gene is TRBD2 (6 bases). The germline gives CDR1 MNHNS, CDR2 SASEGT. The CDR3 extends over 14 amino acids. V was clipped by 0 bases and J by 9 bases, with 11 bases between them. The CDR3 loop reads CASSEAGGKRELFF. CDR3 coding DNA: TGTGCCAGCAGTGAAGCGGGCGGGAAAAGGGAGCTGTTTTTT.

The CDR3 DNA reads as TGTGCCAGCAGCCTGGGACTAGCGATGAACACCGGGGAGCTGTTTTTT. Its protein product is CASSLGLAMNTGELFF. The chain is built from TRBV4-2 and TRBJ2-2; 10 nucleotides line up with TRBD2. This CDR3 has 16 amino acids. V lost 4 bases, J lost 1 base, and 3 bases stayed unmatched. Germline CDR1 is LGHNA and CDR2 is YNFKEQ.

The genes are TRBV19 and TRBJ2-3, with TRBD1 as a possible D gene (5 bases). Trimming removed 5 bases at V and 3 bases at J, with 9 bases between. Looked up from germline, CDR1 is LNHDA and CDR2 is SQIVND (reference sequence). The CDR3 consists of 13 residues. In DNA, the CDR3 is TGTGCCAGTAGTCGCCAGGGAACAGATACGCAGTATTTT. Its protein is CASSRQGTDTQYF.

V is TRBV19 and J is TRBJ1-5; no firm D call. V was cut by 1 base and J by 3 bases, with 10 bases left in between. This CDR3 region has 15 residues. CDR1 is LNHDA, CDR2 SQIVND, per germline (reference sequence). The CDR3 coding sequence is TGTGCCAGTAGTATAGGATCGGGGTTCAATCAGCCCCAGCATTTT. It codes for CASSIGSGFNQPQHF.

This chain uses TRBV4-2 with TRBJ1-6, with TRBD1 matching over 10 bases. The CDR3 runs to 15 residues. Unmatched junction bases numbered 4, after V lost 1 base and J lost 10 bases. Germline V gene sequence: CDR1 LGHNA, CDR2 YNFKEQ. CDR3 region: CASSQGDRGGSPLHF. Here the CDR3 DNA reads TGTGCCAGCAGCCAAGGGGACAGGGGTGGGTCACCCCTCCACTTT.

The chain recombines TRBV10-3 with TRBJ2-3; the match to TRBD1 covers 8 bases. Per germline, CDR1 ENHRY and CDR2 SYGVKD. Unmatched junction bases numbered 0, after V lost 6 bases and J lost 1 base. The CDR3 length is 13 residues. CDR3 sequence (DNA): TGTGCCATCAGGGACAGGGGCACAGATACGCAGTATTTT. Its protein is CAIRDRGTDTQYF.

CDR3 amino acids: CASWGQGVSSQHF. CDR3 DNA sequence: TGTGCCAGTTGGGGACAGGGGGTCTCGTCCCAGCATTTT. The chain recombines TRBV27 with TRBJ1-5; 11 bases map to TRBD1. The germline CDR1 and CDR2 sequences are MNHEY and SMNVEV (reference sequence). V lost 9 bases, J lost 11 bases, and 9 bases stayed unmatched. The CDR3 is 13 amino acids.

A single count supports this clone. This chain uses TRBV7-9 with TRBJ2-3, with 8 bases aligning to TRBD2. With V trimmed by 7 bases and J by 4 bases, 4 bases remained unmatched. Germline V gives CDR1 SEHNR, CDR2 FQNEAQ (reference sequence). This CDR3 contains 13 residues. The CDR3 here is CASTEAGADTQYF. The CDR3 DNA reads TGTGCCAGCACCGAAGCGGGAGCAGATACGCAGTATTTT.

The rearrangement links TRBV7-9 to TRBJ2-7; D unclear. With 5 bases removed from V and 5 bases from J, the gap between germline ends came to 7 bases. The CDR3 extends over 11 amino acids. Per the germline V gene, CDR1 is SEHNR and CDR2 is FQNEAQ (reference sequence). In nucleotides, the CDR3 is TGTGCCAGCAGCCCGCAGGACGAGCAGTACTTC. Residues: CASSPQDEQYF.

This chain joins TRBV6-6 and TRBJ2-7; the D gene is possibly TRBD2 (7 bases). CDR1 and CDR2 from the germline V gene are MNHNY and SVGAGI (reference sequence). Trimming removed 0 bases from V and 3 bases from J, with 12 bases in between. The CDR3 runs to 15 residues. Here the CDR3 DNA reads TGTGCCAGCAGTTACTCTTGGGGGGGACACTACGAGCAGTACTTC. As protein: CASSYSWGGHYEQYF.

V usage is TRBV6-6 and J usage is TRBJ2-1, with a possible D match to TRBD2 (6 bases). This CDR3 spans 15 amino acids. Trimming cost V 4 bases and J 8 bases, with 18 bases left between them. Germline CDR1 is MNHNY and CDR2 is SVGAGI (reference sequence). DNA for the CDR3: TGTGCCAGCAGTTCCGGACTGGGCGGGATCGATGAGCAGTTCTTC. The encoded protein is CASSSGLGGIDEQFF.

This sequence joins TRBV6-1 and TRBJ2-3; D is unresolved. The CDR3 is 14 residues long. Trimming removed 8 bases from V and 5 bases from J, with 17 bases in between. Germline V gene data show CDR1 as MNHNS and CDR2 as SASEGT. The CDR3 is CASLGPFILDTQYF. The CDR3 DNA is TGTGCCAGCCTAGGGCCCTTTATTTTAGATACGCAGTATTTT.